The 29 T cell receptor beta chains reported below all come from one sample, sequenced in a study of regulatory T cells in long-lasting Graves disease (dated by TCRdb to the early 2020s). The label giving this sample's time point can be read as: persistent/refractory GD, antithyroid drugs over 5 years with positive TRAb. RNA was extracted from PBMCs in TRIzol for both TCR sequencing and RNA sequencing. Preparation of the library involved multiplex PCR. The sequencer listed for this sample is Illumina HiSeq 4000. CDR3 regions were amplified by Arm-PCR with iRepertoire HTBI primers to construct TCR beta libraries. TCRdb handled the public reads itself, with Q25 trimming in fastp and clone calling in MiXCR, and kept productive beta chains. Every entry covers one CDR3 protein and lists the most common genes and DNA from its rows. The table for this sample lists fewer than 550,000 distinct CDR3 sequences; 20% to 25% of them were counted only once. Over 6% of the sample rests with the top ten.

The sample consisted of peripheral blood mononuclear cells (PBMCs), taken when the disease was refractory, from a patient treated with antithyroid drugs. The receptors were sampled from a female donor with Graves disease.

V is TRBV6-1 and J is TRBJ1-5, with D possibly TRBD1 on 6 matching bases. V was trimmed by 7 bases and J by 6 bases, leaving 19 bases between them. This CDR3 is 15 amino acids long. From germline, CDR1 is MNHNS and CDR2 SASEGT. CDR3 sequence (DNA): TGTGCCAGCACCCAACCAGGGGATGGGGGTCAGCCCCAGCATTTT. It is translated as CASTQPGDGGQPQHF.

This clonotype was observed many times. The chain combines TRBV28 with TRBJ2-7; no definite D call. The V end lost 3 bases, the J end lost 1 base, and 16 bases lay between the germline ends. The CDR3 consists of 16 residues. The germline gives CDR1 MDHEN, CDR2 SYDVKM. The CDR3 DNA follows: TGTGCCAGCAGTTTCTCCCTGGGTTGGGATTCCTACGAGCAGTACTTC. As protein: CASSFSLGWDSYEQYF.

This clonotype occurred many times. The chain is built from TRBV6-5 and TRBJ2-7; D possibly corresponds to TRBD2 (6 bases). The CDR3 totals 16 residues. With 0 bases removed from V and 1 base from J, the gap between germline ends came to 13 bases. CDR1 MNHEY and CDR2 SVGAGI come from the germline V gene. CDR3 DNA: TGTGCCAGCAGTTACTCGAGGGGACTTGCATCCTACGAGCAGTACTTC. Residues: CASSYSRGLASYEQYF.

The chain couples TRBV30 to TRBJ1-1, with no clear D. V shed 5 bases and J shed 4 bases, with 14 bases lying between them. In germline, CDR1 is GTSNPN, CDR2 SVGIG (reference sequence). CDR3 length equals 13 residues. The CDR3 spells CAWSAGLSTEAFF. DNA for the CDR3: TGTGCCTGGTCCGCCGGACTGAGCACTGAAGCTTTCTTT.

The chain couples TRBV5-1 to TRBJ1-1; D ambiguous. V was shortened by 4 bases and J by 3 bases, with 13 bases between the two germline ends. Germline V gene lookup returns CDR1 SGHRS and CDR2 YFSETQ. The CDR3 totals 14 residues. The CDR3 DNA sequence: TGCGCCAGCAGCCACCGCGGGGAGCACACTGAAGCTTTCTTT. Translation: CASSHRGEHTEAFF.

The table lists this clonotype with many counts. The rearrangement links TRBV12-3 or TRBV12-4 to TRBJ2-7, with 15 bases that match TRBD2. CDR3 size: 18 residues. V dropped 2 bases and J dropped 3; count of bases not matched to a gene: 8. The DNA of the CDR3 is TGTGCCAGCAGTTTAACGGGACTAGCGGGGGGACGGCTCTACGAGCAGTACTTC. Encoded protein: CASSLTGLAGGRLYEQYF.

The V call is TRBV6-2 or TRBV6-3, the J call TRBJ2-2; 11 nucleotides match TRBD2. Germline trimming cut 6 bases from V and 2 bases from J; bases unmatched to any gene: 8. This CDR3 has 17 residues. CDR1 MNHEY and CDR2 SVGEGT come from the germline V gene. CDR3 in amino acids: CASRPSLAGGNTGELFF. As DNA, the CDR3 is TGTGCCAGCAGGCCATCGCTAGCGGGAGGTAACACCGGGGAGCTGTTTTTT.

This clonotype was counted at least ten times. The gene calls are TRBV7-9 and TRBJ1-2; D is possibly TRBD1 (5 bases). The V and J ends lost 1 base and 5 bases respectively, with 14 bases between them. Germline V CDR1 and CDR2: SEHNR, FQNEAQ (reference sequence). The CDR3 is made up of 15 amino acids. In DNA form, the CDR3 reads TGTGCCAGCAGCTTAGTTGGGACGGATATGTATGGCTACACCTTC. Its protein is CASSLVGTDMYGYTF.

The gene calls are TRBV7-2 and TRBJ1-3, with D uncertain. V shed 4 bases and J shed 1 base, with 11 bases lying between them. CDR1 and CDR2 from the germline V gene are SGHTA and FQGNSA. This CDR3 is built from 15 residues. CDR3 residues: CASSWGGSSGNTIYF. The DNA of the CDR3 is TGTGCCAGCAGCTGGGGAGGAAGTTCTGGAAACACCATATATTTT.

A few counts support this clonotype. The chain joins TRBV12-5 to TRBJ2-2; D unresolved. The CDR3 spans 16 residues. V was pared by 0 bases and J by 8 bases, with 16 bases between. Germline loops: CDR1 LGHNT, CDR2 FRNRAP. CDR3 loop: CASGLVLSRAPGELFF. The CDR3 DNA is TGTGCTAGTGGTTTGGTACTAAGTCGGGCCCCTGGGGAGCTGTTTTTT.

As concerns this clonotype: Relative to the germline gene, one junction end is altered; a read error may explain this. The chain combines TRBV5-1 with TRBJ1-2; TRBD1 is a possible D gene (6 bases). The V gene's germline CDR1 is SGHRS and CDR2 YFSETQ. The CDR3 is 15 amino acids. CDR3 bases: TGTGCCAGCAGCTCTGGGGGGCTGGGCCCCTATGGCTACACCTTC. It is translated as CASSSGGLGPYGYTF.

The J gene is TRBJ1-5, the V gene TRBV5-6; TRBD1 is a possible D gene (5 bases). Germline assignment: CDR1 SGHDT and CDR2 YYEEEE. V was shortened by 1 base and J by 5 bases, with 10 bases between the two germline ends. CDR3 length equals 14 residues. The CDR3 DNA is TGTGCCAGCAGCTTGTCAGGGAGAGATCAGCCCCAGCATTTT. Protein sequence: CASSLSGRDQPQHF.

This clonotype was picked up many times. This sequence joins TRBV20-1 and TRBJ2-2, with D unclear. CDR1 DFQATT and CDR2 SNEGSKA come from the germline V gene (reference sequence). Trimming removed 6 bases from V and 2 bases from J, with 10 bases in between. The CDR3 extends over 13 amino acids. CDR3 sequence (DNA): TGCAGTGCACCCGTAACTAACACCGGGGAGCTGTTTTTT. The encoded protein is CSAPVTNTGELFF.

This clonotype was recorded a few times. The chain links TRBV6-1 to TRBJ2-7, with 8 bases fitting TRBD2. Per the germline V gene, CDR1 is MNHNS and CDR2 is SASEGT. V was pared by 6 bases and J by 0 bases, with 7 bases of the junction left unmatched. The CDR3 sequence is 15 residues long. The CDR3 protein is CASRDSGTSSYEQYF. In DNA form, the CDR3 reads TGTGCCAGCAGAGACTCCGGGACTAGCTCCTACGAGCAGTACTTC.

This clonotype was counted a few times. This chain uses TRBV2 with TRBJ2-6; D unclear. Germline CDR1 reads SNHLY; CDR2 reads FYNNEI. Trimming took off 2 bases at V and 1 base at J, with 9 bases between the two ends. This CDR3 has 16 amino acids. The chain's CDR3 is CASSESFGSGANVLTF. CDR3 nucleotides: TGTGCCAGCAGTGAAAGTTTCGGATCTGGGGCCAACGTCCTGACTTTC.

This clonotype was recorded many times. The chain uses TRBV28 and TRBJ2-5, with 11 bases aligning to TRBD2. The germline gives CDR1 MDHEN, CDR2 SYDVKM. This CDR3 is built from 15 residues. V was pared by 5 bases and J by 5 bases, with 7 bases of the junction left unmatched. The CDR3 sequence is CASSLSGRAWETQYF. The CDR3 coding sequence is TGTGCCAGCAGTCTTAGCGGGAGGGCATGGGAGACCCAGTACTTC.

There are many counts of this clonotype. V gene TRBV28 combines with J gene TRBJ1-5, with D uncertain. The germline gives CDR1 MDHEN, CDR2 SYDVKM. The CDR3 has 16 residues. The ends were cut back, 6 bases at V and 0 bases at J, with 15 bases in the middle. CDR3 protein: CASRPHSSSSNQPQHF. CDR3 in DNA: TGTGCCAGCAGACCCCACAGTTCCAGTAGCAATCAGCCCCAGCATTTT.

This clonotype has a count of ten or more. V is TRBV20-1 and J is TRBJ1-4, with TRBD1 matching over 7 bases. Trimming removed 3 bases from V and 7 bases from J; junction bases left unmatched: 8. Germline CDR1 reads DFQATT; CDR2 reads SNEGSKA (reference sequence). This CDR3 contains 14 residues. The CDR3 region has the DNA TGCAGTGCTAGGGGAGGGGGCGCAGGTGAAAAACTGTTTTTT. This encodes CSARGGGAGEKLFF.

This clonotype was recorded at least ten times. The rearrangement uses TRBV28 and TRBJ1-1, with D unresolved. The CDR3 runs 16 residues. Germline-derived CDR1 and CDR2 are MDHEN and SYDVKM. V lost 8 bases and J 0 bases, leaving 19 bases between the germline ends. The CDR3 DNA sequence: TGTGCCAGCGGCTCAATAGGGCGGGATTTGAACACTGAAGCTTTCTTT. Translating gives CASGSIGRDLNTEAFF.

The chain links TRBV19 to TRBJ2-6, with D possibly TRBD1 on 5 matching bases. The CDR3 is made up of 18 amino acids. Per germline, CDR1 LNHDA and CDR2 SQIVND (reference sequence). V lost 3 bases to trimming and J lost 2 bases, with 17 bases between them. CDR3 sequence reads: CASSMAGQVTTGANVLTF. CDR3 nucleotide sequence: TGTGCCAGTAGTATGGCAGGGCAAGTTACTACTGGGGCCAACGTCCTGACTTTC.

This clonotype was found many times. The V and J genes are TRBV27 and TRBJ1-2, with TRBD1 matching 7 bases. The CDR3 covers 13 residues. The germline V gene has CDR1 MNHEY and CDR2 SMNVEV (reference sequence). V lost 5 bases, J lost 6 bases, and 6 bases stayed unmatched. The CDR3: CASSPRGGNGYTF. The CDR3 DNA sequence: TGTGCCAGCAGTCCCAGGGGGGGGAATGGCTACACCTTC.

This clonotype was detected many times. The rearrangement joins TRBV6-1 to TRBJ1-1, with 8 bases matching TRBD1. Germline-derived CDR1 and CDR2 are MNHNS and SASEGT. After removal of 6 bases from V and 1 base from J, the junction contained 7 bases not matched to a gene. The CDR3 runs 15 residues. The CDR3 bases are TGTGCCAGCAGACCACAGGGGGGGGGGAACACTGAAGCTTTCTTT. It translates to CASRPQGGGNTEAFF.

V usage is TRBV7-9 and J usage is TRBJ1-4; no clear D. This CDR3 is 14 amino acids long. The germline gives CDR1 SEHNR, CDR2 FQNEAQ (reference sequence). V gave up 1 base and J gave up 8 bases, with 11 bases separating them. The CDR3 DNA sequence: TGTGCCAGCAGCTTAGGCTATGGGAGGGAAAAACTGTTTTTT. Its protein is CASSLGYGREKLFF. The variable domain in full, with the rest retrieved from reference TRBV7-9 and TRBJ1-4, is DTGVSQNPRHKITKRGQNVTFRCDPISEHNRLYWYRQTLGQGPEFLTYFQNEAQLEKSRLLSDRFSAERPKGSFSTLEIQRTEQGDSAMYLCASSLGYGREKLFFGSGTQLSVL.

This chain uses TRBV3-1 with TRBJ2-4; 7 bases fit TRBD1. Trimming cost V 1 base and J 8 bases; bases outside gene matches: 8. The CDR3 totals 15 residues. The V gene's germline CDR1 is LGHDT and CDR2 YNNKEL (reference sequence). The CDR3 coding sequence is TGTGCCAGCAGCCAAGGGGGGACAGCGGAACACATTCAGTACTTC. It yields the protein CASSQGGTAEHIQYF.

Points on this clonotype: Compared with germline, one end of the junction differs, possibly owing to a read error. CDR3 DNA: TGCGCCAGCAGCCGATTCCCGGGACTAGCGGGCCCCCAGATTTACAATGAGCAGTTCTTC. Its translation is CASSRFPGLAGPQIYNEQFF. The chain carries TRBV11-1 and TRBJ2-1; 12 bases map to TRBD2. Germline V lookup: CDR1 SGHAT, CDR2 FQDESV (reference sequence). The CDR3 is made up of 20 amino acids.

The chain is built from TRBV29-1 and TRBJ2-2; no firm D call. V shed 1 base and J shed 7 bases, with 7 bases lying between them. CDR1 SQVTM and CDR2 ANQGSEA come from the germline V gene. This CDR3 is 12 amino acids long. CDR3 in amino acids: CSVEGFSGELFF. The CDR3 coding sequence is TGCAGCGTTGAAGGGTTTAGCGGGGAGCTGTTTTTT.

The gene calls are TRBV7-2 and TRBJ2-1; D not resolved. Trimming stripped 1 base from V and 10 bases from J, with 11 bases between. The germline gives CDR1 SGHTA, CDR2 FQGNSA. The CDR3 consists of 13 residues. This CDR3 is CASSLEGWAEQFF. The CDR3 region has the DNA TGTGCCAGCAGCTTAGAGGGCTGGGCAGAGCAGTTCTTC.

The J gene is TRBJ2-5, the V gene TRBV6-5; D gene unclear. Trimming left V 2 bases short and J 5 bases short, with 12 bases between. The germline CDR1 and CDR2 sequences are MNHEY and SVGAGI. The CDR3 spans 14 residues. In DNA, the CDR3 is TGTGCCAGCAGTTACCGATCCTACATGGAGACCCAGTACTTC. As protein: CASSYRSYMETQYF.

This clonotype was seen many times. The chain carries TRBV15 and TRBJ2-7; D is unresolved. Germline V gives CDR1 LNHNV, CDR2 YYDKDF (reference sequence). This CDR3 is 13 amino acids long. V was pared by 0 bases and J by 3 bases, with 6 bases between. Here the CDR3 reads CATSRDLLYEQYF. The CDR3 DNA sequence: TGTGCCACCAGCAGAGATCTTCTCTACGAGCAGTACTTC.